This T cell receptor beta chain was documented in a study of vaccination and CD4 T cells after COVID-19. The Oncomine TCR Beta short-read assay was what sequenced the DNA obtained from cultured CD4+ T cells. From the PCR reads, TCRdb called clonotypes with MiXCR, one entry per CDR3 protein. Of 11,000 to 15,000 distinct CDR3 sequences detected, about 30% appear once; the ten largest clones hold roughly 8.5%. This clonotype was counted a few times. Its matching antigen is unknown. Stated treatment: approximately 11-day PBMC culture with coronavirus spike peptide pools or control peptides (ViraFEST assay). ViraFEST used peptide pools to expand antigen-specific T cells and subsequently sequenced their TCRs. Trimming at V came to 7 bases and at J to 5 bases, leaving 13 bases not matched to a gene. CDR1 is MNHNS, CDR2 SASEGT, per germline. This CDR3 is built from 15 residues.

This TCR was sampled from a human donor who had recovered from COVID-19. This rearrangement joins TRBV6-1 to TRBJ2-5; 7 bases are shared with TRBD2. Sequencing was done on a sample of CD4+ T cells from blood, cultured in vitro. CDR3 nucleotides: TGTGCCAGCACTCTAATTTGGGGGGGGGACGAGACCCAGTACTTC. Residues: CASTLIWGGDETQYF.